This T cell receptor beta chain was found in a study of blood T cell repertoires in COVID-19. Repertoires were generated with immunoSEQ multiplex PCR, while TCRdb's copy carries only in-frame clones and drops some. The repertoire holds 180,000 or so clones, with roughly 86% as singletons. V lost 1 base and J lost 4; bases outside the gene matches: 6. From germline, CDR1 is SGHNT and CDR2 YENEEA. The CDR3 is 16 residues long. The TCR comes from a woman of 80 years or more in a cohort sampled during active or convalescent COVID-19. The sample comprised peripheral blood. The V call is TRBV11-3, the J call TRBJ1-4; 7 nucleotides match TRBD1. CDR3 loop: CASSLVGTAFNEKLFF. DNA of the CDR3: TGTGCCAGCAGCTTAGTTGGGACAGCTTTTAATGAAAAACTGTTTTTT.